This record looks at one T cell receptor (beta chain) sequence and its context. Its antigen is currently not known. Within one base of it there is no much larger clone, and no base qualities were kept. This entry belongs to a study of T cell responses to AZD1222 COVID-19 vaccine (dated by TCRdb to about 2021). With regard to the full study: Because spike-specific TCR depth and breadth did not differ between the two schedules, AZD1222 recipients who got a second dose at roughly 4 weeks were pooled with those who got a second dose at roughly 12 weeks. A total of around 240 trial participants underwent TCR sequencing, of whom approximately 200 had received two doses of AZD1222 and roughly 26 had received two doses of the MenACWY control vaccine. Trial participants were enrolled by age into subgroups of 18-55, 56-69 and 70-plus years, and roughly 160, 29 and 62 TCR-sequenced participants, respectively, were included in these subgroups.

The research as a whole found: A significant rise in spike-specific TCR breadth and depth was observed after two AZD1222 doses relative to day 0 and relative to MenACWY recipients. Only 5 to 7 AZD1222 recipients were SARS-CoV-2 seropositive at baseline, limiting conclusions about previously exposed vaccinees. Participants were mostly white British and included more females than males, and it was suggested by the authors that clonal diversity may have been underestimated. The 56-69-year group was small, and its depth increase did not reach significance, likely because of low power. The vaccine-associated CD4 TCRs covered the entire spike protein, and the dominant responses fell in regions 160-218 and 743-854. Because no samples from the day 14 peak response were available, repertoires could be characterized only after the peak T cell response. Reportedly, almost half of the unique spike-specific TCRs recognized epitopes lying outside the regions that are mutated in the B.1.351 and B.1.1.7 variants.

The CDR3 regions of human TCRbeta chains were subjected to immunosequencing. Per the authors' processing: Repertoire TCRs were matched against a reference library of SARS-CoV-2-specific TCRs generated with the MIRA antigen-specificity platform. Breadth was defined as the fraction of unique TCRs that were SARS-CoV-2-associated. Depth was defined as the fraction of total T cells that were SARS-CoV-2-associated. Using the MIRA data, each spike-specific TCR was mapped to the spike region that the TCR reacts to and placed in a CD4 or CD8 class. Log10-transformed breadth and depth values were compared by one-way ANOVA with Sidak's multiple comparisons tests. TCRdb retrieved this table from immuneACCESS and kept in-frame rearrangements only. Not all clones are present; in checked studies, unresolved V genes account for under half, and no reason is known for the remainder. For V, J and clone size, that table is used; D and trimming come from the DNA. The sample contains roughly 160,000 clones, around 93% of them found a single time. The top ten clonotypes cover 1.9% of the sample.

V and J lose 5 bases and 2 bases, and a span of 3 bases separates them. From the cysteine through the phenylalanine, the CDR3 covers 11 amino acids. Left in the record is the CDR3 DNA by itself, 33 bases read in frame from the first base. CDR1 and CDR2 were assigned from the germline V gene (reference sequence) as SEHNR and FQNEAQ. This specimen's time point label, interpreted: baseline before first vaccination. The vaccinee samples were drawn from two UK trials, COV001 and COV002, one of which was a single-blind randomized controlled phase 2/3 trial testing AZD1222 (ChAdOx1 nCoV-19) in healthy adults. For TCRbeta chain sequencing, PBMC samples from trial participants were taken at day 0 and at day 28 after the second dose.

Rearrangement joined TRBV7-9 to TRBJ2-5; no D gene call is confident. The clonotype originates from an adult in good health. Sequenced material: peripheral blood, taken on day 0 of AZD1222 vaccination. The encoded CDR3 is CASSPQETQYF. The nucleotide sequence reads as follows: TGTGCCAGCAGCCCACAAGAGACCCAGTACTTC.